This entry lists 24 T cell receptor beta chains sequenced from one sample in a study of blood T cell repertoires in COVID-19. Some clones are missing from TCRdb's copy, which holds only in-frame ones; the method was immunoSEQ multiplex PCR. The sample includes 300,000 to 400,000 clones, roughly nine tenths of them seen just once. Sequences were obtained from PBMCs or T cells enriched from blood (not recorded which). The receptors here all came from a woman aged 25 to 39 who had recovered from COVID-19.

The CDR3 DNA reads TGTGCCAGCAGCCTACAGGGGGAATGGGGCTACACCTTC. Translated, it gives CASSLQGEWGYTF. V and J are TRBV3-1 (or the pseudogene TRBV3-2) and TRBJ1-2, with 8 bases matching TRBD1. After removal of 4 bases from V and 8 bases from J, the junction contained 6 bases not matched to a gene. This CDR3 comprises 13 residues. Germline CDR1 and CDR2: LGHDT and YNNKEL (reference sequence).

The rearrangement links TRBV5-4 to TRBJ2-3, with 7 positions matching TRBD1. The CDR3 runs to 15 residues. Trimming at V came to 4 bases and at J to 0 bases, leaving 5 bases not matched to a gene. Germline CDR1 SGHNT, CDR2 YYREEE (reference sequence). Here the CDR3 reads CASSTRQGSTDTQYF. The CDR3 DNA follows: TGTGCCAGCAGCACCCGACAGGGTAGCACAGATACGCAGTATTTT.

This chain joins TRBV6-5 and TRBJ1-1; TRBD1 matches at 8 bases. CDR3 length: 15 residues. Germline CDR1 and CDR2: MNHEY and SVGAGI. The V segment lost 5 bases and the J segment 0 bases; nucleotides outside the gene matches: 5. CDR3 DNA: TGTGCCAGCAGTCACCCGACAGGGGTGAACACTGAAGCTTTCTTT. Its translation: CASSHPTGVNTEAFF.

The chain links TRBV24-1 to TRBJ2-5; D might be TRBD2 (7 bases). The germline V gene encodes CDR1 KGHDR and CDR2 SFDVKD. The ends were cut back, 4 bases at V and 5 bases at J, with 16 bases in the middle. This CDR3 is 15 amino acids long. CDR3 region: CATSEARGLGETQYF. Written as DNA, the CDR3 is TGTGCCACCAGTGAGGCGCGGGGGCTTGGGGAGACCCAGTACTTC.

The V gene is TRBV19, the J gene TRBJ2-6; D gene uncertain. The germline V and J ends were trimmed by 5 bases and 4 bases, with 6 bases remaining between them. Germline assignment: CDR1 LNHDA and CDR2 SQIVND (reference sequence). The CDR3 spans 13 residues. The CDR3, as DNA: TGTGCCAGTAGTGCAACAGGGGCCAACGTCCTGACTTTC. It encodes CASSATGANVLTF.

The CDR3 region is CASSPRRDTGYTF. The CDR3 nucleotides are TGTGCCAGCAGCCCCCGCAGGGATACGGGCTACACCTTC. The chain combines TRBV7-2 with TRBJ1-2; possible D gene TRBD1, 5 bases. Deletions cut 5 bases from V and 8 bases from J, with 15 bases between. Germline CDR1 reads SGHTA; CDR2 reads FQGNSA. The CDR3 is 13 amino acids. The whole variable domain, remainder taken from reference TRBV7-2 and TRBJ1-2, is GAGVSQSPSNKVTEKGKDVELRCDPISGHTALYWYRQSLGQGLEFLIYFQGNSAPDKSGLPSDRFSAERTGGSVSTLTIQRTQQEDSAVYLCASSPRRDTGYTFGSGTRLTVV.

The V and J genes are TRBV18 and TRBJ1-6; D possibly corresponds to TRBD1 (5 bases). The CDR3 covers 17 residues. CDR1 and CDR2 (germline): KGHSH, LQKENI. Trimming removed 3 bases from V and 6 bases from J, with 18 bases in between. Here the CDR3 reads CASSPTTSRGGNSPLHF. The DNA of the CDR3 is TGTGCCAGCTCACCTACCACGAGTAGGGGTGGTAATTCACCCCTCCACTTT.

The CDR3 reads CASSSLQGYGTEAFF. In DNA, the CDR3 is TGTGCCAGCAGTTCCCTACAGGGTTACGGCACTGAAGCTTTCTTT. The genes are TRBV6-2 or TRBV6-3 and TRBJ1-1, with a tentative D call TRBD1 (6 bases). CDR1 MNHEY and CDR2 SVGEGT come from the germline V gene. Trimming removed 4 bases at V and 4 bases at J, with 16 bases between. This CDR3 spans 15 amino acids.

This clone appeared once. V usage is TRBV29-1 and J usage is TRBJ2-1; 7 bases line up with TRBD2. CDR1 SQVTM and CDR2 ANQGSEA come from the germline V gene. V lost 3 bases to trimming and J lost 5 bases; unmatched junction nucleotides: 1. The CDR3 has 12 amino acids. The CDR3 nucleotides read TGCAGCGTTGAGGGGGGGGACAATGAGCAGTTCTTC. This codes for CSVEGGDNEQFF.

This chain's CDR3 is CASSQKPGQNSPLHF. As DNA, the CDR3 is TGCGCCAGCAGCCAGAAACCCGGACAGAATTCACCCCTCCACTTT. The rearrangement links TRBV4-1 to TRBJ1-6; TRBD1 is a possible D gene (6 bases). V was cut by 3 bases and J by 7 bases, with 13 bases left in between. This CDR3 is built from 15 residues. The germline CDR1 and CDR2 sequences are MGHRA and YSYEKL.

The rearrangement uses TRBV28 and TRBJ2-5, with D possibly TRBD1 on 6 matching bases. The V end was cut by 3 bases, the J end by 1 base, with 9 bases between. CDR3 length equals 14 residues. Germline values: CDR1 MDHEN, CDR2 SYDVKM. CDR3 amino acids: CASSFRGGQETQYF. In nucleotides, the CDR3 is TGTGCCAGCAGTTTCCGAGGGGGCCAAGAGACCCAGTACTTC. The whole variable domain, filled in from reference TRBV28 and TRBJ2-5, reads DVKVTQSSRYLVKRTGEKVFLECVQDMDHENMFWYRQDPGLGLRLIYFSYDVKMKEKGDIPEGYSVSREKKERFSLILESASTNQTSMYLCASSFRGGQETQYFGPGTRLLVL.

The chain couples TRBV6-5 to TRBJ2-7; D may be TRBD2 (5 bases). CDR3 size: 15 residues. Trimming removed 6 bases from V and 3 bases from J, with 18 bases in between. In germline, CDR1 is MNHEY, CDR2 SVGAGI. The CDR3 reads CASSMTGSGNYEQYF. CDR3 sequence (DNA): TGTGCCAGCAGCATGACGGGCAGCGGCAACTACGAGCAGTACTTC.

The chain joins TRBV28 to TRBJ2-7, with 9 positions matching TRBD1. The CDR3 loop spans 16 amino acids. CDR1 is MDHEN, CDR2 SYDVKM, per germline. J gave up 5 bases and V 1 base, and 9 bases lay outside the gene matches. The CDR3 region is CASSLYRDRVSHEQYF. The CDR3 region has the DNA TGTGCCAGCAGTTTATATCGGGACAGGGTATCCCACGAGCAGTACTTC. Filled out from reference TRBV28 and TRBJ2-7, the complete variable domain reads DVKVTQSSRYLVKRTGEKVFLECVQDMDHENMFWYRQDPGLGLRLIYFSYDVKMKEKGDIPEGYSVSREKKERFSLILESASTNQTSMYLCASSLYRDRVSHEQYFGPGTRLTVT.

The CDR3 DNA follows: TGTGCCAGCAGCCACGGGGACAGGGGTTGGAATCAGCCCCAGCATTTT. Protein sequence: CASSHGDRGWNQPQHF. The chain combines TRBV7-9 with TRBJ1-5; 10 bases align to TRBD1. V lost 5 bases and J lost 4; bases outside the gene matches: 8. Looked up from germline, CDR1 is SEHNR and CDR2 is FQNEAQ (reference sequence). This CDR3 is built from 16 residues.

The chain couples TRBV6-2 or TRBV6-3 to TRBJ1-1; 7 bases line up with TRBD1. The CDR3 loop spans 14 amino acids. From germline, CDR1 is MNHEY and CDR2 SVGEGT. V dropped 6 bases and J dropped 0; count of bases not matched to a gene: 4. The CDR3 spells CASSRDSLNTEAFF. The CDR3 region has the DNA TGTGCCAGCAGCCGGGACAGTTTGAACACTGAAGCTTTCTTT.

This clone was seen once. The rearrangement joins TRBV7-2 to TRBJ2-3; a possible D gene is TRBD1 (6 bases). Deletions cut 5 bases from V and 6 bases from J, with 12 bases between. Germline CDR1 is SGHTA and CDR2 is FQGNSA. The CDR3 runs to 13 residues. The CDR3 nucleotides read TGTGCCAGCAGCGTTAGAAGGGGGGATACGCAGTATTTT. Translated: CASSVRRGDTQYF.

The rearrangement joins TRBV19 to TRBJ2-7; 11 bases are shared with TRBD1. CDR1 is LNHDA and CDR2 is SQIVND in the germline V gene (reference sequence). V gave up 3 bases and J gave up 3 bases; unmatched junction bases: 4. The CDR3 totals 15 residues. CDR3 nucleotide sequence: TGTGCCAGTAGTATTCGGGGGACAGGGGGCTACGAGCAGTACTTC. Encoded protein: CASSIRGTGGYEQYF.

The chain links TRBV28 to TRBJ2-1; tentative D call: TRBD2 (6 bases). Germline CDR1 and CDR2: MDHEN and SYDVKM. Trimming removed 2 bases at V and 7 bases at J, with 12 bases between. The CDR3 is made up of 14 amino acids. CDR3 nucleotide sequence: TGTGCCAGCAGTTTAGCGGGGACTTGGAATGAGCAGTTCTTC. This codes for CASSLAGTWNEQFF.

This clone has more than one count but fewer than ten. The V call is TRBV6-5, the J call TRBJ1-2; TRBD1 matches at 7 bases. Germline V CDR1 and CDR2: MNHEY, SVGAGI. V was pared by 0 bases and J by 7 bases, with 2 bases of the junction left unmatched. The CDR3 length is 13 residues. In DNA, the CDR3 is TGTGCCAGCAGTTACTCGCAGGGGGGTGGCTACACCTTC. Protein sequence: CASSYSQGGGYTF.

This clone occurred a few times. The CDR3: CASSLDGREAGYTF. Here the CDR3 DNA reads TGTGCCAGCAGCTTGGATGGCAGGGAGGCTGGCTACACCTTC. The V gene is TRBV5-5, the J gene TRBJ1-2; D is possibly TRBD1 (5 bases). This CDR3 has 14 residues. V was shortened by 0 bases and J by 7 bases, with 13 bases between the two germline ends. Germline V gene data show CDR1 as SGHKS and CDR2 as YYEKEE (reference sequence).

The chain joins TRBV7-8 to TRBJ2-7; 8 bases are a match to TRBD2. CDR1 is SGHVS, CDR2 FQNEAQ, per germline. With V trimmed by 5 bases and J by 5 bases, 14 bases remained unmatched. The CDR3 spans 16 residues. In nucleotides, the CDR3 is TGTGCCAGCAGCCGGGGGGGGGACCCACGGGCAAACGAGCAGTACTTC. Protein: CASSRGGDPRANEQYF.

J is TRBJ1-2 and V is TRBV7-9; no clear D. Trimming left V 5 bases short and J 3 bases short, with 19 bases between. CDR1 is SEHNR and CDR2 is FQNEAQ in the germline V gene (reference sequence). The CDR3 loop spans 16 amino acids. CDR3 loop: CASSLTTQALDYGYTF. For the CDR3, the DNA is TGTGCCAGCAGCCTCACCACGCAGGCCCTGGACTATGGCTACACCTTC.

In DNA, the CDR3 is TGTGCCAGCAGCCTTAACGTTCGTCAGAGGGGGCGGGATACGCAGTATTTT. Translating it yields CASSLNVRQRGRDTQYF. This chain uses TRBV7-2 with TRBJ2-3; 7 bases line up with TRBD1. The germline V gene has CDR1 SGHTA and CDR2 FQGNSA. V trimming: 5 bases; J trimming: 6 bases; junction bases outside the gene matches: 17. This CDR3 region has 17 residues. The whole variable domain, remainder taken from reference TRBV7-2 and TRBJ2-3, is GAGVSQSPSNKVTEKGKDVELRCDPISGHTALYWYRQSLGQGLEFLIYFQGNSAPDKSGLPSDRFSAERTGGSVSTLTIQRTQQEDSAVYLCASSLNVRQRGRDTQYFGPGTRLTVL.

The V gene is TRBV6-2 or TRBV6-3, the J gene TRBJ1-5; 8 positions match TRBD1. The junction had 11 bases not matched to a gene; V was cut back by 7 bases and J by 3 bases. Germline V gene sequence: CDR1 MNHEY, CDR2 SVGEGT. This CDR3 region has 16 residues. The DNA for the CDR3 is TGTGCCAGCACCCCTGGACAGGGAGGGTCCAATCAGCCCCAGCATTTT. Translating it yields CASTPGQGGSNQPQHF.